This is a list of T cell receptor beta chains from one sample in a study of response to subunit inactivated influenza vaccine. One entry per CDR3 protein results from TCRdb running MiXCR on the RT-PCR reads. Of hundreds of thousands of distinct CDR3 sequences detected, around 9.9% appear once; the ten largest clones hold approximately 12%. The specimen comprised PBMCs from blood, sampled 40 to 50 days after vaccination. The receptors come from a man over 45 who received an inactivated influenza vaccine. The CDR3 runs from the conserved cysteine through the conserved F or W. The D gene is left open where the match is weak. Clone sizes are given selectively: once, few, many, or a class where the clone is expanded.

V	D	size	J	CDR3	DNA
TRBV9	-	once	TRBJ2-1	CASSVVWGGQVDEQFF	TGTGCCAGCAGTGTCGTCTGGGGGGGCCAGGTCGATGAGCAGTTCTTC
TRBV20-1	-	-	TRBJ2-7	CSARGAHRGEQYF	TGCAGTGCTAGGGGAGCCCACAGAGGGGAGCAGTACTTC
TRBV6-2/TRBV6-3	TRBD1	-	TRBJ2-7	CASSRPGGTYEQYF	TGTGCCAGCAGTAGGCCAGGGGGTACCTACGAGCAGTACTTC
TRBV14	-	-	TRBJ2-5	CASSRAQGETQYF	TGTGCCAGCAGCCGAGCGCAGGGGGAGACCCAGTACTTC
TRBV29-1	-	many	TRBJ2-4	CSVERKNIQYF	TGCAGCGTTGAAAGGAAAAACATTCAGTACTTC
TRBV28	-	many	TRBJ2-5	CASSPRARLAQYF	TGTGCCAGCAGTCCCCGGGCTAGGTTGGCCCAGTACTTC
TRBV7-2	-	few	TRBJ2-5	CASRVRPGAEETQYF	TGTGCCAGCAGAGTACGTCCGGGGGCGGAGGAGACCCAGTACTTC
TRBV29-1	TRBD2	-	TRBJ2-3	CSVDLSGDADTQYF	TGCAGCGTTGACCTTAGCGGGGACGCAGATACGCAGTATTTT
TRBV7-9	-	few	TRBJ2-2	CASSFTDSPNTGELFF	TGTGCCAGCAGCTTTACTGACAGCCCGAACACCGGGGAGCTGTTTTTT
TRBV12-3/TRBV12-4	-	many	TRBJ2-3	CASSPQAGPGTQYF	TGTGCCAGCAGTCCCCAGGCGGGGCCCGGTACGCAGTATTTT
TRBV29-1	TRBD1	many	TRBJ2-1	CSVADRAQNEQFF	TGCAGCGTCGCGGACAGGGCACAAAATGAGCAGTTCTTC
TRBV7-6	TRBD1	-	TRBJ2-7	CASSLAEGQGYEQYF	TGTGCCAGCAGCTTAGCGGAAGGACAGGGCTACGAGCAGTACTTC
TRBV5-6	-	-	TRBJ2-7	CASSLVAVSYEQYF	TGTGCCAGCAGCTTGGTGGCTGTCTCCTACGAGCAGTACTTC
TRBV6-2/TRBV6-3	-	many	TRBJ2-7	CASSNEVSYEQYF	TGTGCCAGCAGTAACGAGGTATCCTACGAGCAGTACTTC
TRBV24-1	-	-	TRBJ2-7	CATSGTPEYEQYF	TGTGCCACCAGTGGCACCCCAGAATACGAGCAGTACTTC
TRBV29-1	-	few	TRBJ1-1	CSGGLPGTEAFF	TGCAGCGGGGGTCTACCAGGGACGGAAGCTTTCTTT
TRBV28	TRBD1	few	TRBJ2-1	CASSFPSGTGVDNEQFF	TGTGCCAGCAGTTTTCCAAGCGGGACAGGGGTAGACAATGAGCAGTTCTTC
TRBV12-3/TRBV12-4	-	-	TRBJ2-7	CASTEGGYEQYF	TGTGCCAGCACCGAGGGGGGGTACGAGCAGTACTTC
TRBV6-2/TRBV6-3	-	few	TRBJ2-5	CASKSRQRYQETQYF	TGTGCCAGCAAATCCCGACAGAGGTACCAAGAGACCCAGTACTTC
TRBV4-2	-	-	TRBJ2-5	CASSQESGRGETQYF	TGTGCCAGCAGCCAGGAAAGCGGCAGGGGTGAGACCCAGTACTTC
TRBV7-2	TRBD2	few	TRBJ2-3	CASSFLAGGQDTQYF	TGTGCCAGCAGCTTCCTAGCGGGGGGTCAAGATACGCAGTATTTT
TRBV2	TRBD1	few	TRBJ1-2	CASSEDRTTGYGYTF	TGTGCCAGCAGTGAGGACAGGACCACCGGATATGGCTACACCTTC